One and the same sample provided the 29 T cell receptor beta chains below, sequenced in a study of control samples from healthy donors and cancer patients (TCRdb year 2020). Library construction relied on the immunoSEQ multiplex PCR assay. TCRdb stores this immuneACCESS table with in-frame sequences only. Part of the clones is absent; in the studies checked, under half of the shortfall reflects unresolved V genes, and no reason is known for the rest. Across this sample there are about 40,000 clones, with 80% to 95% seen only once. The top ten hold approximately 3.9% of the sample. Sequenced input: blood. The source of these receptors is a woman aged 50 to 60 in good health.

The CDR3 here is CASSLIQGYGYTF. DNA for the CDR3: TGTGCCAGCAGCTTAATACAGGGGTATGGCTACACCTTC. V gene TRBV7-8 combines with J gene TRBJ1-2, with 7 positions matching TRBD1. CDR1 is SGHVS, CDR2 FQNEAQ, per germline. V was pared by 2 bases and J by 5 bases, with 2 bases of the junction left unmatched. The CDR3 is 13 residues long. The full variable domain, with the rest looked up from reference TRBV7-8 and TRBJ1-2, is GAGVSQSPRYKVAKRGQDVALRCDPISGHVSLFWYQQALGQGPEFLTYFQNEAQLDKSGLPSDRFFAERPEGSVSTLKIQRTQQEDSAVYLCASSLIQGYGYTFGSGTRLTVV.

This clone was seen just once. The same CDR3 arises from other DNA sequences in this sample as well. The rearrangement uses TRBV5-1 and TRBJ2-1; 11 nucleotides agree with TRBD2. Per the germline V gene, CDR1 is SGHRS and CDR2 is YFSETQ. The length of the CDR3 is 17 residues. The trim removed 0 bases at V and 7 bases at J, leaving 9 bases unmatched. CDR3 sequence reads: CASSLGFSGGARNEQFF. In nucleotides, the CDR3 is TGCGCCAGCAGCTTGGGTTTTAGCGGGGGGGCTAGGAATGAGCAGTTCTTC.

The V gene is TRBV6-1, the J gene TRBJ1-2; D might be TRBD1 (6 bases). This CDR3 contains 14 residues. CDR1 is MNHNS and CDR2 is SASEGT in the germline V gene. Trimming pared 3 bases from V and 6 bases from J, leaving 14 bases between. The CDR3 DNA sequence: TGTGCCAGCAGTGAGAGGGGGGGCGCGGATGGCTACACCTTC. It codes for CASSERGGADGYTF.

The chain combines TRBV4-2 with TRBJ1-2, with 7 nucleotides matching TRBD1. J lost 8 bases, V lost 0 bases, and 6 bases had no gene match. The CDR3 covers 14 residues. The germline V gene encodes CDR1 LGHNA and CDR2 YNFKEQ. CDR3 amino acids: CASSQDAAGGGYTF. The CDR3 DNA reads TGTGCCAGCAGCCAAGATGCTGCAGGGGGAGGCTACACCTTC.

The J gene is TRBJ1-4, the V gene TRBV19; D gene uncertain. The germline V and J ends were trimmed by 1 base and 5 bases, with 8 bases remaining between them. Looked up from germline, CDR1 is LNHDA and CDR2 is SQIVND (reference sequence). The CDR3 has 14 amino acids. The CDR3, as DNA: TGTGCCAGTAGTATAGGGCAGAACAATGAAAAACTGTTTTTT. Its protein is CASSIGQNNEKLFF.

This chain's CDR3 is CASSQNGGSSYNEQFF. DNA for the CDR3: TGTGCCAGCAGCCAAAATGGGGGCAGCTCCTACAATGAGCAGTTCTTC. The V and J genes are TRBV4-2 and TRBJ2-1; D is perhaps TRBD1 (6 bases). Germline-derived CDR1 and CDR2 are LGHNA and YNFKEQ. CDR3 length: 16 amino acids. The ends were cut back, 2 bases at V and 0 bases at J, with 11 bases in the middle.

V usage is TRBV14 and J usage is TRBJ1-2; D is unresolved. Germline V gene lookup returns CDR1 SGHDN and CDR2 FVKESK. The CDR3 runs 12 residues. The V end was cut by 4 bases, the J end by 6 bases, with 9 bases between. The CDR3 nucleotides read TGTGCCAGCAGCCCCTGGAGGGATGGCTACACCTTC. As protein: CASSPWRDGYTF.

CDR3 coding DNA: TGTGCCAGCAGAGTGGAGCTGTACCTTAGCAATCAGCCCCAGCATTTT. Translation gives CASRVELYLSNQPQHF. This sequence joins TRBV21-1 and TRBJ1-5. TRBV21-1 is a known pseudogene. The CDR3 contains 16 residues.

The chain recombines TRBV5-1 with TRBJ1-4; D perhaps matches TRBD1 (6 bases). CDR1 is SGHRS, CDR2 YFSETQ, per germline. The CDR3 is made up of 15 amino acids. The V and J ends lost 0 bases and 4 bases respectively, with 10 bases between them. In DNA form, the CDR3 reads TGCGCCAGCAGCTTGGCAGGACAGAATAATGAAAAACTGTTTTTT. It codes for CASSLAGQNNEKLFF.

The rearrangement links TRBV7-2 to TRBJ2-1, with D maybe TRBD2 (5 bases). Between the trimmed V and J ends, which lost 1 base and 4 bases, there was a span of 17 bases. CDR3 length: 17 residues. The V gene's germline CDR1 is SGHTA and CDR2 FQGNSA. Here the CDR3 DNA reads TGTGCCAGCAGCTTAGTCGCCCTACGGAGCGGTTACAATGAGCAGTTCTTC. Encoded protein: CASSLVALRSGYNEQFF.

The J gene is TRBJ1-2, the V gene TRBV7-8, with D tentatively TRBD1 (5 bases). Germline V gene data show CDR1 as SGHVS and CDR2 as FQNEAQ. The V end lost 5 bases, the J end lost 2 bases, and 9 bases lay between the germline ends. The CDR3 has 13 amino acids. The CDR3 nucleotides read TGTGCCAGCAGCCGGGACGGCAACTATGGCTACACCTTC. Translated, it gives CASSRDGNYGYTF.

The chain carries TRBV18 and TRBJ1-4; perhaps TRBD1 as D (6 bases). V lost 4 bases and J lost 4, with 13 bases in between. Per germline, CDR1 KGHSH and CDR2 LQKENI. The CDR3 consists of 15 residues. The CDR3 sequence: CASSLETGLNEKLFF. The CDR3 coding sequence is TGTGCCAGCTCACTTGAGACAGGACTTAATGAAAAACTGTTTTTT.

V is TRBV3-1 (or the pseudogene TRBV3-2) and J is TRBJ1-4; D is ambiguous. V was pared by 3 bases and J by 8 bases, with 13 bases between. The CDR3 is 14 amino acids. Germline CDR1 LGHDT, CDR2 YNNKEL (reference sequence). This CDR3 is CASSQGSTWEKLFF. DNA for the CDR3: TGTGCCAGCAGCCAGGGATCAACCTGGGAAAAACTGTTTTTT.

The chain is built from TRBV7-2 and TRBJ2-7; TRBD2 aligns across 7 bases. J was trimmed by 3 bases and V by 5 bases; bases with no gene match: 4. The CDR3 spans 13 residues. Germline V gives CDR1 SGHTA, CDR2 FQGNSA. CDR3 nucleotide sequence: TGTGCCAGCAGCCCGACTAGCTACTACGAGCAGTACTTC. As protein: CASSPTSYYEQYF.

This clone was observed once. V gene TRBV5-1 combines with J gene TRBJ1-1, with 10 bases matching TRBD1. Trimming at V came to 0 bases and at J to 4 bases, leaving 6 bases not matched to a gene. Looked up from germline, CDR1 is SGHRS and CDR2 is YFSETQ. The length of the CDR3 is 16 residues. The DNA of the CDR3 is TGCGCCAGCAGCTTGGAGGGACAGGGGATTCCCACTGAAGCTTTCTTT. Translation gives CASSLEGQGIPTEAFF.

This clone was seen just once. V usage is TRBV18 and J usage is TRBJ1-3; D is possibly TRBD1 (6 bases). CDR1 KGHSH and CDR2 LQKENI come from the germline V gene. Trimming took off 8 bases at V and 5 bases at J, with 13 bases between the two ends. This CDR3 has 13 residues. The CDR3 sequence: CASLGQGRNTIYF. The DNA for the CDR3 is TGTGCCAGCCTCGGGCAGGGGCGAAACACCATATATTTT.

Comments on this clone: Sequence at one end of the junction differs from germline and may be a read error. The chain recombines TRBV29-1 with TRBJ1-1; a possible D gene is TRBD1 (5 bases). This CDR3 contains 13 residues. Germline V gene lookup returns CDR1 SQVTM and CDR2 ANQGSEA. CDR3 sequence (DNA): TGCAGCGTCGAAAATCGAGCAGGGCGGTACGGGGGCTTT. Translated, it gives CSVENRAGRYGGF.

The chain is built from TRBV28 and TRBJ2-3; 10 bases are shared with TRBD2. With V trimmed by 3 bases and J by 5 bases, 5 bases remained unmatched. The CDR3 is 15 residues long. Germline values: CDR1 MDHEN, CDR2 SYDVKM. DNA for the CDR3: TGTGCCAGCAGTTTGGTAGCGGGGGGACAAGATACGCAGTATTTT. Translating it yields CASSLVAGGQDTQYF.

The chain links TRBV6-5 to TRBJ2-4; a possible D gene is TRBD1 (6 bases). With 5 bases removed from V and 1 base from J, the gap between germline ends came to 12 bases. In germline, CDR1 is MNHEY, CDR2 SVGAGI. The length of the CDR3 is 15 residues. CDR3 loop: CASSPRGEAKNIQYF. The CDR3 coding sequence is TGTGCCAGCAGTCCCAGGGGTGAGGCCAAAAACATTCAGTACTTC.

This sequence joins TRBV9 and TRBJ1-2; 7 positions match TRBD1. Germline V lookup: CDR1 SGDLS, CDR2 YYNGEE. Germline trimming cut 3 bases from V and 3 bases from J; bases unmatched to any gene: 5. The CDR3 spans 14 residues. This CDR3 reads CASSGHRGDYGYTF. The CDR3 DNA follows: TGTGCCAGCAGCGGCCACAGGGGTGACTATGGCTACACCTTC.

The V and J genes are TRBV7-2 and TRBJ2-7; D is ambiguous. The CDR3 has 14 amino acids. Trimming shortened V by 1 base and J by 2 bases, and 9 bases separated the two germline ends. CDR1 and CDR2 from the germline V gene are SGHTA and FQGNSA. This chain's CDR3 is CASSLGISAYEQYF. In DNA, the CDR3 is TGTGCCAGCAGCTTAGGAATATCGGCCTACGAGCAGTACTTC.

V and J are TRBV7-2 and TRBJ1-2; no clear D gene. V lost 4 bases to trimming and J lost 7 bases, with 13 bases between them. The CDR3 runs 13 residues. Germline loops: CDR1 SGHTA, CDR2 FQGNSA. The DNA for the CDR3 is TGTGCCAGCAGCTCGGACGCCGGTACTGGCTACACCTTC. Its protein is CASSSDAGTGYTF.

The DNA of the CDR3 is TGTGCCAGCAGCTTGGGAGCTAGGGACGGCTACACCTTC. As protein: CASSLGARDGYTF. The rearrangement joins TRBV5-6 to TRBJ1-2, with D possibly TRBD1 on 5 matching bases. V was clipped by 0 bases and J by 8 bases, with 11 bases between them. The CDR3 runs 13 residues. Germline CDR1 is SGHDT and CDR2 is YYEEEE.

The chain has TRBV19 and TRBJ1-5, with 7 bases lining up with TRBD1. V was pared by 6 bases and J by 3 bases, with 23 bases of the junction left unmatched. This CDR3 region has 20 residues. Germline V CDR1 and CDR2: LNHDA, SQIVND (reference sequence). The DNA for the CDR3 is TGTGCCAGTAGCCCGCAAGGGGGCCCTTCGGTTGTTAAGGTCAATCAGCCCCAGCATTTT. This translates into CASSPQGGPSVVKVNQPQHF.

The gene calls are TRBV7-2 and TRBJ1-2; D is possibly TRBD1 (6 bases). The length of the CDR3 is 13 residues. CDR1 and CDR2 (germline): SGHTA, FQGNSA. The V and J ends lost 4 bases and 5 bases respectively, with 11 bases between them. The CDR3 DNA reads TGTGCCAGCAGCTCATTTACAGGGTATGGCTACACCTTC. Its translation is CASSSFTGYGYTF.

The rearrangement links TRBV7-2 to TRBJ2-3, with a possible D match to TRBD2 (6 bases). CDR3 length: 14 amino acids. Trimming took 5 bases from V and 12 from J, leaving 21 bases between them. Looked up from germline, CDR1 is SGHTA and CDR2 is FQGNSA. This CDR3 is CASSPTAGSPRQYF. The DNA for the CDR3 is TGTGCCAGCAGCCCGACCGCCGGGAGCCCGAGACAGTATTTT. The complete variable domain, with remaining parts taken from reference TRBV7-2 and TRBJ2-3, reads GAGVSQSPSNKVTEKGKDVELRCDPISGHTALYWYRQSLGQGLEFLIYFQGNSAPDKSGLPSDRFSAERTGGSVSTLTIQRTQQEDSAVYLCASSPTAGSPRQYFGPGTRLTVL.

This sequence joins TRBV7-8 and TRBJ1-4, with D possibly being TRBD1 (5 bases). With 8 bases removed from V and 0 bases from J, the gap between germline ends came to 13 bases. Germline-derived CDR1 and CDR2 are SGHVS and FQNEAQ. The CDR3 sequence is 15 residues long. The CDR3 loop is CASSRGGTTNEKLFF. DNA of the CDR3: TGTGCCAGCTCTCGGGGGGGTACAACTAATGAAAAACTGTTTTTT.

This chain connects TRBV24-1 to TRBJ1-2; D is unresolved. CDR1 is KGHDR and CDR2 is SFDVKD in the germline V gene. V was pared by 0 bases and J by 4 bases, with 5 bases between. The CDR3 covers 13 residues. DNA of the CDR3: TGTGCCACCAGTGATTTGTACAGCTATGGCTACACCTTC. It codes for CATSDLYSYGYTF.

J is TRBJ1-1 and V is TRBV6-2 or TRBV6-3; D perhaps matches TRBD1 (6 bases). The CDR3 covers 14 residues. V lost 4 bases to trimming and J lost 0 bases, with 9 bases between them. The germline gives CDR1 MNHEY, CDR2 SVGEGT. CDR3 in amino acids: CASSWRGMNTEAFF. The CDR3 nucleotides read TGTGCCAGCAGTTGGAGGGGGATGAACACTGAAGCTTTCTTT.